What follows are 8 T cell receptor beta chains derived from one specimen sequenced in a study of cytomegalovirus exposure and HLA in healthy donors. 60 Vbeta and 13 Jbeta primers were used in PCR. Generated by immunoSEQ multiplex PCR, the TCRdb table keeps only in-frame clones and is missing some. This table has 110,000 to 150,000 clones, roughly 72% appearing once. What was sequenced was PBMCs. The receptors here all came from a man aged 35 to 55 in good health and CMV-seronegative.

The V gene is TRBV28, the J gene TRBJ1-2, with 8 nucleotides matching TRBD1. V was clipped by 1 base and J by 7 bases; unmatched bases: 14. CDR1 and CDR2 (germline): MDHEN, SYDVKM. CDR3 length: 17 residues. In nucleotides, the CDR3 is TGTGCCAGCAGTTTATCCGGCCAGGACAGGGAAGTTGGTGGCTACACCTTC. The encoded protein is CASSLSGQDREVGGYTF.

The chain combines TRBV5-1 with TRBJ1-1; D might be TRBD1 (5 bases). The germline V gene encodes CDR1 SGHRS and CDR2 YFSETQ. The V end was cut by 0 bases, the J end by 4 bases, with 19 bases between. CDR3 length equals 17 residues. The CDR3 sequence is CASSLGPRGGGGTEAFF. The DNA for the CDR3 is TGCGCCAGCAGCTTGGGGCCGAGGGGTGGGGGGGGCACTGAAGCTTTCTTT.

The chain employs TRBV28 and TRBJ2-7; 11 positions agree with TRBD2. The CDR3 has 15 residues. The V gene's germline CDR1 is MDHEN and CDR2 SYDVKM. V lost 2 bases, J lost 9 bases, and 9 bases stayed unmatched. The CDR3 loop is CASSLELAGVYGQYF. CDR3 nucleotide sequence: TGTGCCAGCAGTTTAGAACTAGCGGGAGTTTATGGGCAGTACTTC. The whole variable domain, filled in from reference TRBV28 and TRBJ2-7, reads DVKVTQSSRYLVKRTGEKVFLECVQDMDHENMFWYRQDPGLGLRLIYFSYDVKMKEKGDIPEGYSVSREKKERFSLILESASTNQTSMYLCASSLELAGVYGQYFGPGTRLTVT.

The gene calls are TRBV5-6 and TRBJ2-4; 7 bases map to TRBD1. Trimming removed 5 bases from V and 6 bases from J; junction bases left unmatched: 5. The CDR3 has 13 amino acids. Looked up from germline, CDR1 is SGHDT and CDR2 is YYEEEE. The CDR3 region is CASRKTGINIQYF. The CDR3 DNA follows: TGTGCCAGCAGAAAGACAGGGATAAACATTCAGTACTTC. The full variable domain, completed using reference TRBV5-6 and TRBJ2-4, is DAGVTQSPTHLIKTRGQQVTLRCSPKSGHDTVSWYQQALGQGPQFIFQYYEEEERQRGNFPDRFSGHQFPNYSSELNVNALLLGDSALYLCASRKTGINIQYFGAGTRLSVL.

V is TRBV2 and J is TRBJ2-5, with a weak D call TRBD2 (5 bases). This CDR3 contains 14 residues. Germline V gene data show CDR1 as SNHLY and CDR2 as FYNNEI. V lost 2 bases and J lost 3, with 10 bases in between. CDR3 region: CASSESASKETQYF. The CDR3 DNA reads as TGTGCCAGCAGTGAAAGCGCTAGCAAAGAGACCCAGTACTTC.

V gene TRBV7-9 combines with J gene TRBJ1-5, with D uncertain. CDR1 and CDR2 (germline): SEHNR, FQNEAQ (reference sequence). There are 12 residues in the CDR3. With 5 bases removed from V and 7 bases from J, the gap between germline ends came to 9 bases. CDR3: CASSRVGQPQHF. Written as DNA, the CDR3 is TGTGCCAGCAGCCGTGTGGGCCAGCCCCAGCATTTT. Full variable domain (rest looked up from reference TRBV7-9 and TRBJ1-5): DTGVSQNPRHKITKRGQNVTFRCDPISEHNRLYWYRQTLGQGPEFLTYFQNEAQLEKSRLLSDRFSAERPKGSFSTLEIQRTEQGDSAMYLCASSRVGQPQHFGDGTRLSIL.

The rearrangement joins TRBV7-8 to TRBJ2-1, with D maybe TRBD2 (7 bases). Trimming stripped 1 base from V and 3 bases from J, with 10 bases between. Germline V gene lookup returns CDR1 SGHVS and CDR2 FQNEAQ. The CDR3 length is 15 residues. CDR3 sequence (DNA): TGTGCCAGCAGCTTAGGCGGGGGCCGCTACAATGAGCAGTTCTTC. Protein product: CASSLGGGRYNEQFF.

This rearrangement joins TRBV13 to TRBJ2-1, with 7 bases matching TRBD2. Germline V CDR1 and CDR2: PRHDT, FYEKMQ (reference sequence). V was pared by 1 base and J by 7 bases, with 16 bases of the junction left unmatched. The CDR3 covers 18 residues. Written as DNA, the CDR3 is TGTGCCAGCAGCTTAGAGGGCCCTAGGGCGGGAGTCTCAAATGAGCAGTTCTTC. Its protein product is CASSLEGPRAGVSNEQFF.